Here is one T cell receptor (beta chain) with its context. Per the germline V gene, CDR1 is SNHLY and CDR2 is FYNNEI. The CDR3 length is 12 residues. V shed 3 bases and J shed 10 bases, with 13 bases lying between them. This sample was taken from a study of T cell changes during pregnancy in multiple sclerosis. TCRdb's copy holds only in-frame clones and misses some; the assay was immunoSEQ multiplex PCR. In the table there are about 60,000 clones, roughly 92% of which are singletons. The material was CD8+ T cells from peripheral blood mononuclear cells, obtained in the second trimester of pregnancy. The chain combines TRBV2 with TRBJ2-7; D is unresolved. The TCR was taken from a female donor with multiple sclerosis, enrolled in a pregnancy study. CDR3 coding DNA: TGTGCCAGCAGTGAGATGTTCGGTGTACAGTACTTC. Amino acid sequence: CASSEMFGVQYF.